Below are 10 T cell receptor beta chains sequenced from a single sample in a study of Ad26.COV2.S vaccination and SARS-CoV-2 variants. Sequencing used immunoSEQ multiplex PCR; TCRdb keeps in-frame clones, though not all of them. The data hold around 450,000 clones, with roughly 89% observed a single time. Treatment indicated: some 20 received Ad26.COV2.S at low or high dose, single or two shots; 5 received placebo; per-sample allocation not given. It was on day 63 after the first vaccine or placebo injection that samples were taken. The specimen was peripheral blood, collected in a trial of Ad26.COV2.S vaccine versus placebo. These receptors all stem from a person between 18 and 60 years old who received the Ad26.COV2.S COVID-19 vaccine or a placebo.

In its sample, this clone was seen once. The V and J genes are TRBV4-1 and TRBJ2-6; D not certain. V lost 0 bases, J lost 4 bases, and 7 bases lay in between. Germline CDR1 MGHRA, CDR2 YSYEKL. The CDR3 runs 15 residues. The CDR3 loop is CASSQEGSGANVLTF. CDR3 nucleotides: TGCGCCAGCAGCCAAGAGGGATCCGGGGCCAACGTCCTGACTTTC.

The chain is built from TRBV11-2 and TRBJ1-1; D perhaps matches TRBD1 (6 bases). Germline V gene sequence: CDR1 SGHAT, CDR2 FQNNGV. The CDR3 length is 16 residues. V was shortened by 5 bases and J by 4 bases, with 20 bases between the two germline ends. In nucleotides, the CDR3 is TGTGCCAGCAGCAACGTAGCGGGGGCCGGCGGCACTGAAGCTTTCTTT. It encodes CASSNVAGAGGTEAFF.

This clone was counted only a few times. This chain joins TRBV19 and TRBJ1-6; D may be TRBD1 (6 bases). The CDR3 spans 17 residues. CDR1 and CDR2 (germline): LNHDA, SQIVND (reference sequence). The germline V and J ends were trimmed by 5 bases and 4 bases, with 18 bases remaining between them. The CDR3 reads CASSLILVGGYNSPLHF. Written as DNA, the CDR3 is TGTGCCAGTAGTTTGATACTGGTAGGGGGATATAATTCACCCCTCCACTTT.

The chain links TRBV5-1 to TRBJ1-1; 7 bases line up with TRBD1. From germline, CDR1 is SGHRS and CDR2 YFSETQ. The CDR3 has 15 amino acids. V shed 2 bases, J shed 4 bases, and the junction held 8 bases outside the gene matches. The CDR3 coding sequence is TGCGCCAGCAGCTTAAATACAGGGGAGGGCACTGAAGCTTTCTTT. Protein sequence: CASSLNTGEGTEAFF. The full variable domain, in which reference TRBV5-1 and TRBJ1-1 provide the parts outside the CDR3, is KAGVTQTPRYLIKTRGQQVTLSCSPISGHRSVSWYQQTPGQGLQFLFEYFSETQRNKGNFPGRFSGRQFSNSRSEMNVSTLELGDSALYLCASSLNTGEGTEAFFGQGTRLTVV.

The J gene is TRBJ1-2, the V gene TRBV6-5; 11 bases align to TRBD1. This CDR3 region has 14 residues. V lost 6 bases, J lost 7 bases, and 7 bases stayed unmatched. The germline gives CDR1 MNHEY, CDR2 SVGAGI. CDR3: CASSPRTGGFGYTF. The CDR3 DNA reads TGTGCCAGCAGCCCCCGGACAGGGGGCTTTGGCTACACCTTC.

In DNA, the CDR3 is TGTGCCAGCGGCCCCCTGTTGGCAGTCCAAGAGACCCAGTACTTC. Protein product: CASGPLLAVQETQYF. This chain links TRBV7-2 with TRBJ2-5; no firm D call. The CDR3 extends over 15 amino acids. V lost 8 bases to trimming and J lost 1 base, with 17 bases between them. In germline, CDR1 is SGHTA, CDR2 FQGNSA.

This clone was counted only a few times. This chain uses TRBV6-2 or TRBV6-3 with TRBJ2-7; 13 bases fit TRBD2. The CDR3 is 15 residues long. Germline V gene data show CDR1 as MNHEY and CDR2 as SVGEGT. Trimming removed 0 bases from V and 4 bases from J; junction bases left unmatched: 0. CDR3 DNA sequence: TGTGCCAGCAGTTACTCGACTAGCGGGGGGTACGAGCAGTACTTC. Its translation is CASSYSTSGGYEQYF.

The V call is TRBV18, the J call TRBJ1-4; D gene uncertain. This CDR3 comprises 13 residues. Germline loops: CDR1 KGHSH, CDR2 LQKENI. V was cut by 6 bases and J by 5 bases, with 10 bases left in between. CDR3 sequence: CASSEAVNEKLFF. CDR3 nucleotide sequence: TGTGCCAGCTCGGAGGCAGTAAATGAAAAACTGTTTTTT. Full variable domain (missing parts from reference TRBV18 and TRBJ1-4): NAGVMQNPRHLVRRRGQEARLRCSPMKGHSHVYWYRQLPEEGLKFMVYLQKENIIDESGMPKERFSAEFPKEGPSILRIQQVVRGDSAAYFCASSEAVNEKLFFGSGTQLSVL.

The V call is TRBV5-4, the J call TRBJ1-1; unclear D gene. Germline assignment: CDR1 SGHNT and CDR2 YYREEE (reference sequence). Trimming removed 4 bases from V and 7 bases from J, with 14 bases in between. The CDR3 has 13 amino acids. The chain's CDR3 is CASSKYGVLEAFF. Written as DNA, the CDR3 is TGTGCCAGCAGCAAATACGGGGTTCTTGAAGCTTTCTTT.

CDR3 nucleotides: TGTGCCAGCAGTTATACAGGGGCCGGGGAGCTGTTTTTT. Its translation: CASSYTGAGELFF. V gene TRBV12-3 or TRBV12-4 combines with J gene TRBJ2-2; the match to TRBD1 covers 7 bases. The CDR3 loop spans 13 amino acids. The V gene end was trimmed by 4 bases and the J gene end by 6 bases; junction bases not matched to a gene: 2.